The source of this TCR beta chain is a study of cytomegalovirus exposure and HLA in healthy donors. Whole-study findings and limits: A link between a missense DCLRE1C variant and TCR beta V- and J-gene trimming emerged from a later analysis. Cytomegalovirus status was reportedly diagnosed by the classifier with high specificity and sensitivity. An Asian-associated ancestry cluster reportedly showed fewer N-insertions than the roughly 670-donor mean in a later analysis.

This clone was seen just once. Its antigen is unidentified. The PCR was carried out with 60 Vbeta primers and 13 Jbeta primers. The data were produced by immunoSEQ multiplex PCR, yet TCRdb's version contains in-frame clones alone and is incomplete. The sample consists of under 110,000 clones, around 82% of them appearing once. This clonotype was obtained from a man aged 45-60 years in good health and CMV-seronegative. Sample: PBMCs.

In nucleotides, the CDR3 is TGTGCCAGCAGCCCCGGGACAGGGATCGAGCAGTACTTC. This sequence encodes CASSPGTGIEQYF. The chain is built from TRBV11-2 and TRBJ2-7; 9 nucleotides agree with TRBD1. Trimming removed 5 bases from V and 6 bases from J; junction bases left unmatched: 5. Germline assignment: CDR1 SGHAT and CDR2 FQNNGV. CDR3 size: 13 residues.